This T cell receptor (beta chain) was profiled in a study of T-cell memory formation after mild COVID-19. This clonotype came up a few times. TCRdb processed the 5' RACE reads anew with MiXCR; each CDR3 protein has one entry. Of around 100,000 distinct CDR3 sequences listed, around a fifth are singletons. V lost 3 bases, J lost 4 bases, and 10 bases stayed unmatched. Germline V gene sequence: CDR1 MDHEN, CDR2 SYDVKM. CDR3 length: 17 amino acids. The clonotype comes from a man between 18 and 35 years old who had mild COVID-19 (a few samples of this study predate the infection). Cell type and time point are not known. The sequencing input was PBMCs or a T cell subset sorted from them (not recorded which). The chain couples TRBV28 to TRBJ2-1; 9 nucleotides align to TRBD2. The CDR3 DNA is TGTGCCAGCAGTTTTCGCGGGCGGGGGGGCCCTTACAATGAGCAGTTCTTC. This gives the protein CASSFRGRGGPYNEQFF.